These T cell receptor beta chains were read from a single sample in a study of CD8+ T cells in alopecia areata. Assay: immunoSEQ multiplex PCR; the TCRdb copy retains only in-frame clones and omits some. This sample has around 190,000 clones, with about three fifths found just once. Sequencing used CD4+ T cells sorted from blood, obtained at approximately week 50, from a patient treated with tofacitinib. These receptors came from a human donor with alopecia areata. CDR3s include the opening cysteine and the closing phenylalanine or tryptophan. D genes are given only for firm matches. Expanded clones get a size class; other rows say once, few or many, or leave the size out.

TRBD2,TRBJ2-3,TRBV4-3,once,TGCGCCAGCAGCCAAGGGGGGGGTGGGGCAGATACGCAGTATTTT,CASSQGGGGADTQYF
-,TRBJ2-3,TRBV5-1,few,TGCGCCAGCAGCTTAAATACGGGAGTCACAGATACGCAGTATTTT,CASSLNTGVTDTQYF
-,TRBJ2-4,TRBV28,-,TGTGCCAGCAGTTTAGGGGGACTAGCCAAAAACATTCAGTACTTC,CASSLGGLAKNIQYF
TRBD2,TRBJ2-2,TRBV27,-,TGTGCCAGCAGTTCCATCGGACTAGCCGGGGAGCTGTTTTTT,CASSSIGLAGELFF
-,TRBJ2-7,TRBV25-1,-,TGTGCCAGCAGCCGCTCTGCAGCTTCCTACGAGCAGTACTTC,CASSRSAASYEQYF
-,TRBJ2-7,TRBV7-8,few,TGTGCCAGCAGCTTTATGGGTGGCTACGAGCAGTACTTC,CASSFMGGYEQYF
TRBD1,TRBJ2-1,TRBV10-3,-,TGTGCCAGCCGGACAGGGGGCTACAATGAGCAGTTCTTC,CASRTGGYNEQFF
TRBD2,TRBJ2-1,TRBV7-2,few,TGTGCCAGCAGCTTTGAGCGGGGTGAGCAGTTCTTC,CASSFERGEQFF
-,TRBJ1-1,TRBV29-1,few,TGCAGCGCAACGGACAGTATGAACACTGAAGCTTTCTTT,CSATDSMNTEAFF
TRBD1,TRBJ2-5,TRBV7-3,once,TGTGCCAGCAGCAGGGACAGGGGAGAGACCCAGTACTTC,CASSRDRGETQYF
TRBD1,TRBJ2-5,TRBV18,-,TGTGCCAGCTCACCACTTCGACAGGGGATGAGGGAGACCCAGTACTTC,CASSPLRQGMRETQYF
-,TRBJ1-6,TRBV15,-,TGTGCCACCAGCAGAGACAGGGTGGGGAATTCACCCCTCCACTTT,CATSRDRVGNSPLHF
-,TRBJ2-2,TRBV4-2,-,TGTGCCAGCAGCCAAGAGGGAATAGGGGAGCTGTTTTTT,CASSQEGIGELFF
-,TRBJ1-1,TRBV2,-,TGTGCCAGCAGTCAGTTCCAGGTACCGAACACTGAAGCTTTCTTT,CASSQFQVPNTEAFF
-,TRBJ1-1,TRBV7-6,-,TGTGCCAGCAGCCCCGGTACAGGGCAATCCACTGAAGCTTTCTTT,CASSPGTGQSTEAFF
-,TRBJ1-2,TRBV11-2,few,TGTGCCAGCAGCTTAGACAGCCGGACCTATGGCTACACCTTC,CASSLDSRTYGYTF
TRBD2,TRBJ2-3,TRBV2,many,TGTGCCAGCAGCGGGACTAGCGGGGGGACAGATACGCAGTATTTT,CASSGTSGGTDTQYF
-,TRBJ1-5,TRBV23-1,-,TGCGCCAGAAACAGGGATAGCAATCAGCCCCAGCATTTT,CARNRDSNQPQHF
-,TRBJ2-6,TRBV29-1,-,TGCAGCGCTACAGACTCTGGGGCCAACGTCCTGACTTTC,CSATDSGANVLTF
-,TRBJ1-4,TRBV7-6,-,TGTGCCAGCAGCCCCCCAGGGTTGTATGAAAAACTGTTTTTT,CASSPPGLYEKLFF
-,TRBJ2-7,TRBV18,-,TGTGCCAGCTCCCCCAACTCCTACGAGCAGTACTTC,CASSPNSYEQYF
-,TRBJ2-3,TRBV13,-,TGTGCCAGCAGCTTATCGGGCCTTAGCACAGATACGCAGTATTTT,CASSLSGLSTDTQYF
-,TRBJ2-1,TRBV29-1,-,TGCAGCGTTGAATTTGAGGCACAGTTTAAGTTCTTC,CSVEFEAQFKFF
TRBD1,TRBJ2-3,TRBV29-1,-,TGCAGCGTCAGACAGGGGGCAGATACGCAGTATTTT,CSVRQGADTQYF
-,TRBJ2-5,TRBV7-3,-,TGTGCCAGCAGCGCCACAGGGAAAGAGACCCAGTACTTC,CASSATGKETQYF
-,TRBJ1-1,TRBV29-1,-,TGCAGCGTTGATTCGGGAGGGAAGGGCTTCGGGGCTTTCTTT,CSVDSGGKGFGAFF
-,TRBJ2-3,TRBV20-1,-,TGCAGTGCTTCAAGTACAGATACGCAGTATTTT,CSASSTDTQYF
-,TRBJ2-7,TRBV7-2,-,TGTGCCAGCAGCTTAAGCTCGGGGAACCCCTACGAGCAGTACTTC,CASSLSSGNPYEQYF
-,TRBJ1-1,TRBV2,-,TGTGCCAGCAGTGGAGGGACGGGTCTTACCGGAGGGAACACTGAAGCTTTCTTT,CASSGGTGLTGGNTEAFF
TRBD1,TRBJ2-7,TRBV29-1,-,TGCAGCGTACGACAGGGCTCCTACGAGCAGTACTTC,CSVRQGSYEQYF
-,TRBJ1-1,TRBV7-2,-,TGTGCCAGCAGCTTACGACCGAGTAGGGAAGCTTTCTTT,CASSLRPSREAFF
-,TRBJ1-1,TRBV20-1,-,TGCAGTGCTAGAGGGGACGGTGAAGCTTTCTTT,CSARGDGEAFF
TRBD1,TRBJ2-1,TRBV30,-,TGTGCCTGGGGACGGAGGACAGGCCACAATGAGCAGTTCTTC,CAWGRRTGHNEQFF
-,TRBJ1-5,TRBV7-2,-,TGTGCCAGCAGCTTATTAGATAATCAGCCCCAGCATTTT,CASSLLDNQPQHF
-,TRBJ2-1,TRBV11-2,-,TGTGCCAGCAGCTATTCCCAGCCCTACCAGTTCTTC,CASSYSQPYQFF
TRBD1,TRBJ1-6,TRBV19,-,TGTGCCAGTAGTTCCACAGGGGGCGATAATTCACCCCTCCACTTT,CASSSTGGDNSPLHF
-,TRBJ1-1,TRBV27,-,TGTGCCAGCAGTTTACAGTTGAACACTGAAGCTTTCTTT,CASSLQLNTEAFF
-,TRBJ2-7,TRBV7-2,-,TGTGCCAGCAGCTTAGGGGGGGACGGATCCTACGAGCAGTACTTC,CASSLGGDGSYEQYF
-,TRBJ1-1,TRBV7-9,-,TGTGCCAGCTCAATTTCCTGGAACACTGAAGCTTTCTTT,CASSISWNTEAFF
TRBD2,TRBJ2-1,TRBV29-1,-,TGCAGCGTTGAATTTCTACCTAGCGGGGGGTACAATGAGCAGTTCTTC,CSVEFLPSGGYNEQFF
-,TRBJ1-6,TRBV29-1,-,TGCAGCGCAATGACAGACAGAAATTCACCCCTCCACTTT,CSAMTDRNSPLHF
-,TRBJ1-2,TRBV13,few,TGTGCCAGCAGCTCGAAAGCCGGGCGGGGCTACACCTTC,CASSSKAGRGYTF
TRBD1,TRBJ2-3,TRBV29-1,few,TGCAGCAGCTTTACGACAGGGGCCGGGGGTACGCAGTATTTT,CSSFTTGAGGTQYF
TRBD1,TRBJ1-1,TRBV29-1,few,TGCAGCGTAGTACCCCAGGGGGGGGTCACTGAAGCTTTCTTT,CSVVPQGGVTEAFF
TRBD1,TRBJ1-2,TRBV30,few,TGTGCCTGGAGTAACTCCGGGACAGGGGCCTATGGCTACACCTTC,CAWSNSGTGAYGYTF
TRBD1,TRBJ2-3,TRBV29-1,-,TGCAGCGTGGGACAGGGGGTTGTTGATACGCAGTATTTT,CSVGQGVVDTQYF
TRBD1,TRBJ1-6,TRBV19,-,TGTGCCAGTAGTTCGACAGGGGGTTCCTCACCCCTCCACTTT,CASSSTGGSSPLHF
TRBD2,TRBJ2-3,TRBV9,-,TGTGCCAGCAGCCCCTCATTGGGCGGGGGGGCGCCGCAGTATTTT,CASSPSLGGGAPQYF
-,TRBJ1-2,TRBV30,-,TGTGCCTGGAGTAGGGGACCGGCGTTTCTTGGCTACACCTTC,CAWSRGPAFLGYTF
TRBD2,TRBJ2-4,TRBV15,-,TGTGCCACCAGCAGAGAAGGAGCGGGGGGGGAAAACATTCAGTACTTC,CATSREGAGGENIQYF
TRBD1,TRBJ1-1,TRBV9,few,TGTGCCAGCAGCGTAGGGACAGGGGGCACTGAAGCTTTCTTT,CASSVGTGGTEAFF
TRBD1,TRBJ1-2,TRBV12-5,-,TGTGCTAGCCACCCTGATACAGGGGGCAAGAGCTACACCTTC,CASHPDTGGKSYTF
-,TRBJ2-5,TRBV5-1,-,TGCGCCAGCAGCCCCGGCCTCCCCCCAGAGACCCAGTACTTC,CASSPGLPPETQYF
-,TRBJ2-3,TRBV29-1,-,TGCAGCGTTGAAAAGAACACAGGCGCAGATACGCAGTATTTT,CSVEKNTGADTQYF
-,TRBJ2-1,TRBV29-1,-,TGCAGCGTTGAAGGGACAGAATACAATGAGCAGTTCTTC,CSVEGTEYNEQFF